The next 23 T cell receptor beta chains were all read from a single sample in a study of blood T cell repertoires in COVID-19. Clones were read by immunoSEQ multiplex PCR, and TCRdb kept only the in-frame ones, dropping some. The profile covers roughly 290,000 clones, with around 85% appearing a single time and around 2.1% taken by the ten largest. The specimen was peripheral blood. The receptor set was obtained from a woman in her twenties or thirties who had recovered from COVID-19.

The chain has TRBV5-1 and TRBJ2-5; 10 positions match TRBD2. The CDR3 contains 15 residues. Per the germline V gene, CDR1 is SGHRS and CDR2 is YFSETQ. Trimming cost V 3 bases and J 4 bases; bases outside gene matches: 6. CDR3 bases: TGCGCCAGCAGCTCTCTAGCGGGAGTACGAGAGACCCAGTACTTC. As protein: CASSSLAGVRETQYF.

The rearrangement uses TRBV6-5 and TRBJ2-7; D is possibly TRBD1 (6 bases). The CDR3 is 13 residues long. The germline V gene has CDR1 MNHEY and CDR2 SVGAGI. The germline V and J ends were trimmed by 5 bases and 3 bases, with 11 bases remaining between them. CDR3 coding DNA: TGTGCCAGCAGTCGTAAACAGGGCTACGAGCAGTACTTC. Its translation is CASSRKQGYEQYF.

The V call is TRBV29-1, the J call TRBJ1-1; D not certain. Germline V gene data show CDR1 as SQVTM and CDR2 as ANQGSEA. This CDR3 contains 11 residues. Trimming removed 6 bases at V and 7 bases at J, with 12 bases between. CDR3 DNA: TGCAGCGTCGACCCAGGAGGTGAAGCTTTCTTT. Residues: CSVDPGGEAFF.

The rearrangement links TRBV11-2 to TRBJ2-1; 10 bases map to TRBD2. Germline CDR1 is SGHAT and CDR2 is FQNNGV. This CDR3 has 16 residues. The junction had 12 bases not matched to a gene; V was cut back by 1 base and J by 12 bases. This chain's CDR3 is CASSLVGLAGVLGQFF. The CDR3 bases are TGTGCCAGCAGCTTAGTCGGGCTAGCGGGAGTTCTCGGGCAGTTCTTC.

The chain couples TRBV6-5 to TRBJ2-7, with 7 bases lining up with TRBD2. Germline V gene sequence: CDR1 MNHEY, CDR2 SVGAGI. This CDR3 contains 15 residues. Trimming removed 6 bases from V and 2 bases from J; junction bases left unmatched: 10. CDR3 nucleotides: TGTGCCAGCAGCTTTGGGGCGGGGGTCCCCTACGAGCAGTACTTC. It specifies CASSFGAGVPYEQYF.

V is TRBV28 and J is TRBJ1-5; TRBD1 matches at 8 bases. CDR3 size: 15 residues. V lost 3 bases and J lost 2; bases outside the gene matches: 3. Germline-derived CDR1 and CDR2 are MDHEN and SYDVKM. This CDR3 reads CASSFQDRGNQPQHF. The CDR3 DNA sequence: TGTGCCAGCAGTTTTCAGGACAGGGGCAATCAGCCCCAGCATTTT. The whole variable domain, remainder taken from reference TRBV28 and TRBJ1-5, is DVKVTQSSRYLVKRTGEKVFLECVQDMDHENMFWYRQDPGLGLRLIYFSYDVKMKEKGDIPEGYSVSREKKERFSLILESASTNQTSMYLCASSFQDRGNQPQHFGDGTRLSIL.

The V call is TRBV7-7, the J call TRBJ1-1, with D unresolved. The CDR3 runs to 13 residues. Per the germline V gene, CDR1 is SSHAT and CDR2 is FNYEAQ (reference sequence). Here the CDR3 DNA reads TGTGCTAGAGAGGGCCGGATGAACACTGAAGCTTTCTTT. Protein product: CAREGRMNTEAFF. Based on the CDR3 plus reference TRBV7-7 and TRBJ1-1, the full variable domain is GAGVSQSPRYKVTKRGQDVTLRCDPISSHATLYWYQQALGQGPEFLTYFNYEAQPDKSGLPSDRFSAERPEGSISTLTIQRTEQRDSAMYRCAREGRMNTEAFFGQGTRLTVV.

This clone was seen only once. The rearrangement joins TRBV6-5 to TRBJ2-7, with 7 bases identical to TRBD1. V shed 4 bases and J 7 bases; nucleotides not matched to a gene: 7. Germline V gene lookup returns CDR1 MNHEY and CDR2 SVGAGI. The CDR3 contains 13 residues. The DNA of the CDR3 is TGTGCCAGCAGTTCTACAGGGGAAATGGAGCAGTACTTC. It encodes CASSSTGEMEQYF.

This chain uses TRBV6-2 or TRBV6-3 with TRBJ1-5; D not certain. Germline V gene sequence: CDR1 MNHEY, CDR2 SVGEGT. Trimming removed 6 bases from V and 0 bases from J, with 12 bases in between. This CDR3 is built from 15 residues. The chain's CDR3 is CASSNYGYSNQPQHF. The CDR3 region has the DNA TGTGCCAGCAGCAATTACGGGTATAGCAATCAGCCCCAGCATTTT.

The chain links TRBV5-1 to TRBJ1-4; unclear D gene. The ends were cut back, 4 bases at V and 5 bases at J, with 12 bases in the middle. The CDR3 extends over 14 amino acids. Per germline, CDR1 SGHRS and CDR2 YFSETQ. CDR3 nucleotides: TGCGCCAGCAGCAACGGACTCGTGAATGAAAAACTGTTTTTT. The encoded protein is CASSNGLVNEKLFF.

Turning to this clone: Other nucleotide sequences in the sample specify the same CDR3. The chain couples TRBV2 to TRBJ2-6, with 11 positions matching TRBD1. Germline V gives CDR1 SNHLY, CDR2 FYNNEI. V lost 8 bases, J lost 1 base, and 1 base stayed unmatched. This CDR3 contains 15 residues. CDR3 sequence reads: CASGQGASGANVLTF. CDR3 DNA sequence: TGTGCCAGCGGACAGGGGGCGTCTGGGGCCAACGTCCTGACTTTC.

The genes are TRBV6-5 and TRBJ1-1; 8 bases line up with TRBD1. This CDR3 has 13 residues. The V and J ends lost 6 bases and 4 bases, in that order; junction bases with no gene match: 4. Germline CDR1 MNHEY, CDR2 SVGAGI. CDR3 residues: CASRFTGGTEAFF. Written as DNA, the CDR3 is TGTGCCAGCAGATTCACAGGGGGCACTGAAGCTTTCTTT.

This clone was found a few times. The genes are TRBV28 and TRBJ2-7; D is undetermined. From germline, CDR1 is MDHEN and CDR2 SYDVKM. V shed 6 bases and J shed 2 bases, with 14 bases lying between them. CDR3 length: 14 residues. CDR3 DNA sequence: TGTGCCAGCAGCCCCCTGGGCAGGACCTACGAGCAGTACTTC. Its protein product is CASSPLGRTYEQYF. The complete variable domain, with remaining parts taken from reference TRBV28 and TRBJ2-7, reads DVKVTQSSRYLVKRTGEKVFLECVQDMDHENMFWYRQDPGLGLRLIYFSYDVKMKEKGDIPEGYSVSREKKERFSLILESASTNQTSMYLCASSPLGRTYEQYFGPGTRLTVT.

The CDR3, as DNA: TGTGCCAGCACCCAGGGGTATGGCTACACCTTC. Translation gives CASTQGYGYTF. The gene calls are TRBV6-6 and TRBJ1-2; D might be TRBD1 (6 bases). Germline lookup yields CDR1 MNHNY and CDR2 SVGAGI (reference sequence). This CDR3 is built from 11 residues. V lost 7 bases and J 5 bases, leaving 8 bases between the germline ends.

The chain combines TRBV15 with TRBJ2-5, with 9 positions matching TRBD1. The CDR3 runs 13 residues. The ends lost 7 bases at V and 5 bases at J; junction bases unmatched: 5. Looked up from germline, CDR1 is LNHNV and CDR2 is YYDKDF (reference sequence). The CDR3 region has the DNA TGTGCCACCAACGGACAGGGGTTTGAGACCCAGTACTTC. It is translated as CATNGQGFETQYF.

Only one count was recorded for this clone. The V gene is TRBV2, the J gene TRBJ1-1, with D maybe TRBD1 (5 bases). CDR1 and CDR2 from the germline V gene are SNHLY and FYNNEI. The CDR3 spans 12 residues. Trimming shortened V by 5 bases and J by 8 bases, and 12 bases separated the two germline ends. CDR3 sequence (DNA): TGTGCCAGCAGTATGGGGGGTCGAGAAGCTTTCTTT. This encodes CASSMGGREAFF.

The chain couples TRBV7-9 to TRBJ1-1; TRBD1 aligns across 7 bases. Germline lookup yields CDR1 SEHNR and CDR2 FQNEAQ (reference sequence). The CDR3 totals 13 residues. V was clipped by 4 bases and J by 11 bases; unmatched bases: 10. The CDR3 loop reads CASSSEQGIEAFF. CDR3 coding DNA: TGTGCCAGCAGCTCTGAACAGGGGATTGAGGCTTTCTTT. Based on the CDR3 plus reference TRBV7-9 and TRBJ1-1, the full variable domain is DTGVSQNPRHKITKRGQNVTFRCDPISEHNRLYWYRQTLGQGPEFLTYFQNEAQLEKSRLLSDRFSAERPKGSFSTLEIQRTEQGDSAMYLCASSSEQGIEAFFGQGTRLTVV.

The chain employs TRBV28 and TRBJ2-7; D perhaps matches TRBD2 (5 bases). From germline, CDR1 is MDHEN and CDR2 SYDVKM. The length of the CDR3 is 13 residues. Trimming pared 8 bases from V and 6 bases from J, leaving 17 bases between. CDR3 sequence: CASSSAWGVEQYF. Here the CDR3 DNA reads TGTGCCAGCTCCTCGGCATGGGGAGTCGAGCAGTACTTC. The variable domain in full, with the rest retrieved from reference TRBV28 and TRBJ2-7, is DVKVTQSSRYLVKRTGEKVFLECVQDMDHENMFWYRQDPGLGLRLIYFSYDVKMKEKGDIPEGYSVSREKKERFSLILESASTNQTSMYLCASSSAWGVEQYFGPGTRLTVT.

V gene TRBV30 combines with J gene TRBJ1-4, with a tentative D call TRBD1 (5 bases). CDR3 length: 13 amino acids. V gave up 5 bases and J gave up 7 bases, with 14 bases separating them. Germline CDR1 reads GTSNPN; CDR2 reads SVGIG (reference sequence). The CDR3 nucleotides read TGTGCCTGGCGGACACCCGGGGGTGAAAAACTGTTTTTT. Translating gives CAWRTPGGEKLFF.

The gene calls are TRBV3-1 (or the pseudogene TRBV3-2) and TRBJ2-3; D gene ambiguous. Germline V CDR1 and CDR2: LGHDT, YNNKEL (reference sequence). V shed 6 bases and J shed 4 bases, with 5 bases lying between them. The CDR3 is 11 residues long. CDR3 in DNA: TGTGCCAGCAGTTCGGCAGATACGCAGTATTTT. Translation: CASSSADTQYF.

The CDR3 coding sequence is TGTGCCAGCATTGGGGGGACAGTCTACGAGCAGTACTTC. This codes for CASIGGTVYEQYF. J is TRBJ2-7 and V is TRBV28; the D gene is possibly TRBD1 (7 bases). Deletions cut 7 bases from V and 3 bases from J, with 13 bases between. This CDR3 is 13 amino acids long. Per germline, CDR1 MDHEN and CDR2 SYDVKM.

The chain combines TRBV28 with TRBJ1-2; no definite D call. V was trimmed by 1 base and J by 1 base, leaving 10 bases between them. Germline assignment: CDR1 MDHEN and CDR2 SYDVKM. The CDR3 loop spans 15 amino acids. CDR3 nucleotide sequence: TGTGCCAGCAGTTTATCCTTAGTCCTTAACTATGGCTACACCTTC. Protein: CASSLSLVLNYGYTF.

The chain uses TRBV29-1 and TRBJ2-1; D may be TRBD2 (5 bases). The CDR3 is 13 amino acids. The V end was cut by 7 bases, the J end by 0 bases, with 10 bases between. The germline V gene has CDR1 SQVTM and CDR2 ANQGSEA. The CDR3 bases are TGCAGCGGTATGGGGAGCTCCTACAATGAGCAGTTCTTC. This gives the protein CSGMGSSYNEQFF.